The clone carrying this T cell receptor beta chain was detected only once. Profiled with immunoSEQ multiplex PCR; TCRdb holds only in-frame clones, not every one. The sample lists 95,000 to 150,000 clones, around 87% seen once, with about 12% in the top ten. This entry comes from a study of control samples from healthy donors and cancer patients. The V and J ends lost 2 bases and 8 bases respectively, with 6 bases between them. Germline V lookup: CDR1 MDHEN, CDR2 SYDVKM. There are 11 residues in the CDR3. The chain couples TRBV28 to TRBJ1-2; D not resolved. The sample consisted of blood. This clonotype was sampled from a man aged 30 to 39 in good health. In DNA, the CDR3 is TGTGCCAGCAGTTTACGGGAAGGCTACACCTTC. It encodes CASSLREGYTF.